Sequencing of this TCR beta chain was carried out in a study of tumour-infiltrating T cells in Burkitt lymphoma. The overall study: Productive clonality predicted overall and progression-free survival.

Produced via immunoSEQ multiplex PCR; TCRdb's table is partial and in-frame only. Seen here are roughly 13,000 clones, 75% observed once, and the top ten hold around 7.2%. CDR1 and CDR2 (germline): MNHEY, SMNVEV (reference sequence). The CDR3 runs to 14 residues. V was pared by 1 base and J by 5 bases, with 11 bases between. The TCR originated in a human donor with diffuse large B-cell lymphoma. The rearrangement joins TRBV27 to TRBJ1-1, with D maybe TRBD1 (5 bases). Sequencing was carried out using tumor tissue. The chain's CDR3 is CASSLYPRGTEAFF. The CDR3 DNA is TGTGCCAGCAGTTTATACCCTCGGGGGACTGAAGCTTTCTTT.